Shown below are 11 T cell receptor beta chains from a single sample sequenced in a study of T cells of healthy individuals. TCRdb used MiXCR to reprocess the 5' RACE reads, holding one entry per CDR3 protein. The sample lists nearly 100,000 distinct CDR3 sequences, under 20% occurring once. These receptors all stem from a human donor in good health.

This clonotype appeared many times. V and J are TRBV15 and TRBJ1-5; D may be TRBD1 (5 bases). There are 16 residues in the CDR3. The germline CDR1 and CDR2 sequences are LNHNV and YYDKDF (reference sequence). The ends were cut back, 0 bases at V and 7 bases at J, with 16 bases in the middle. The CDR3 loop reads CATSRDRAGREQPQHF. CDR3 bases: TGTGCCACCAGCAGAGATCGCGCAGGGAGGGAACAGCCCCAGCATTTT.

This clonotype was found a few times. The rearrangement uses TRBV20-1 and TRBJ2-1; D unclear. Trimming took off 3 bases at V and 5 bases at J, with 8 bases between the two ends. This CDR3 is 12 amino acids long. Germline CDR1 DFQATT, CDR2 SNEGSKA (reference sequence). CDR3 bases: TGCAGTGCTAGTTCCCTTCACAATGAGCAGTTCTTC. Translating gives CSASSLHNEQFF.

This rearrangement joins TRBV19 to TRBJ2-1, with D unresolved. Trimming removed 2 bases at V and 5 bases at J, with 16 bases between. This CDR3 comprises 16 residues. Germline V gene lookup returns CDR1 LNHDA and CDR2 SQIVND (reference sequence). In DNA form, the CDR3 reads TGTGCCAGTAGTATAAAAGTGGCTTTACCACACAATGAGCAGTTCTTC. Amino acids: CASSIKVALPHNEQFF.

This clonotype was counted only a few times. The gene calls are TRBV6-5 and TRBJ2-1, with 10 bases matching TRBD2. J gave up 7 bases and V 7 bases, and 4 bases lay outside the gene matches. From germline, CDR1 is MNHEY and CDR2 SVGAGI. The CDR3 has 13 residues. The CDR3 coding sequence is TGTGCCAGCACCCCAGCGGGGGGGAATGAGCAGTTCTTC. It translates to CASTPAGGNEQFF.

This clonotype came up a few times. The gene calls are TRBV20-1 and TRBJ2-4, with D unclear. The germline gives CDR1 DFQATT, CDR2 SNEGSKA (reference sequence). This CDR3 comprises 12 residues. V shed 7 bases and J shed 2 bases, with 9 bases lying between them. The CDR3 DNA sequence: TGCAGTGGGTGGCACCCCAAAAACATTCAGTACTTC. As protein: CSGWHPKNIQYF.

This clonotype was seen only a few times. The rearrangement uses TRBV6-6 and TRBJ1-5; a weak D match, TRBD1 (5 bases). Germline V gene lookup returns CDR1 MNHNY and CDR2 SVGAGI (reference sequence). The CDR3 runs 18 residues. V lost 0 bases to trimming and J lost 0 bases, with 15 bases between them. The CDR3 DNA reads as TGTGCCAGCAGTTACTCCCTAGGGGTAGGAGATAGCAATCAGCCCCAGCATTTT. The encoded protein is CASSYSLGVGDSNQPQHF.

This clonotype was found a few times. The chain recombines TRBV28 with TRBJ2-3; no reliable D call. This CDR3 has 15 amino acids. CDR1 and CDR2 (germline): MDHEN, SYDVKM. V was clipped by 3 bases and J by 2 bases, with 12 bases between them. This CDR3 is CASSFLRQSTDTQYF. The DNA of the CDR3 is TGTGCCAGCAGTTTCCTCCGGCAGTCCACAGATACGCAGTATTTT.

The chain employs TRBV28 and TRBJ2-6; possibly TRBD1 for D (5 bases). Per the germline V gene, CDR1 is MDHEN and CDR2 is SYDVKM. The CDR3 has 15 residues. The V end lost 6 bases, the J end lost 1 base, and 10 bases lay between the germline ends. The CDR3 sequence: CASRAQGSGANVLTF. The DNA of the CDR3 is TGTGCCAGCAGGGCCCAGGGTTCTGGGGCCAACGTCCTGACTTTC.

The rearrangement uses TRBV12-3 or TRBV12-4 and TRBJ1-6; 7 nucleotides align to TRBD1. There are 15 residues in the CDR3. The ends lost 6 bases at V and 6 bases at J; junction bases unmatched: 8. The CDR3 spells CASSFWGQPNSPLHF. In nucleotides, the CDR3 is TGTGCCAGCAGCTTCTGGGGACAGCCTAATTCACCCCTCCACTTT.

V is TRBV10-3 and J is TRBJ2-5; the D gene is possibly TRBD1 (6 bases). CDR1 is ENHRY, CDR2 SYGVKD, per germline. V shed 5 bases and J shed 2 bases, with 9 bases lying between them. The CDR3 is 13 residues long. CDR3 DNA: TGTGCCATCAGTCGACAGGCACAAGAGACCCAGTACTTC. Encoded protein: CAISRQAQETQYF.

This clonotype has just a few counts. The chain couples TRBV15 to TRBJ1-4, with TRBD1 as a possible D gene (5 bases). Between the trimmed V and J ends, which lost 5 bases and 7 bases, there was a span of 11 bases. This CDR3 spans 13 amino acids. From germline, CDR1 is LNHNV and CDR2 YYDKDF (reference sequence). The CDR3 here is CATSEGFVEKLFF. The CDR3 DNA reads TGTGCCACCAGCGAGGGGTTTGTTGAAAAACTGTTTTTT.